This T cell receptor delta chain was identified in a study of Vδ1+ human thymocytes (dated by TCRdb to 2016 to 2018). In the study overall: The study characterised mRNA-level TRG and TRD CDR3 repertoires of highly purified Vdelta1+ thymocytes from young children as a data resource. Validation of the multiplex-based CDR3 amplicon strategy against 5'RACE-based CDR3 amplicon generation methods had been performed previously. Study-wide findings and limitations: Donors shared many TRG clonotypes (up to roughly 6.9x10^3), but TRD repertoires were essentially private, with at most 120 shared. The authors advised highly purified populations and single-cell validation, since unexpected Vdelta2 sequences could cause misinterpretation of bulk repertoire data. No clustering by age or sex was observed, so analyses did not stratify donors by these variables. Although sort purity was high, roughly a fifth of thymic TRD sequences were Vdelta2 (with a few Vdelta3), in contrast to the peripheral blood Vdelta1+ controls. Thymic TRG and TRD repertoires appeared highly polyclonal with Gaussian CDR3 length distributions, unlike oligoclonal peripheral blood repertoires.

The junction shows trimming of 2 bases on V and 11 bases on J, plus 15 bases between the germline ends. Counted from cysteine to phenylalanine, this CDR3 has 13 amino acids. Here the CDR3 DNA is all that survives: 39 bases in frame from base 1. CDR1 and CDR2 (TSWWSYY, QGS) derive from the germline V gene. Thymic samples were depleted of alphabeta T cells, then CD3+ TCRVdelta1+ TCRVdelta2- thymocytes were FACS-sorted. The purity of the sorted Vdelta1+ thymocytes was between about 97% and 99.6%. Thymic specimens were obtained from 7 or 8 paediatric patients, aged from 5 days to 15 months, who were undergoing corrective cardiac surgery. After the thymic tissue was dispersed, mononuclear cells were isolated using a Histopaque-1077 density gradient. Staining used anti-TCRVdelta1 clone TS8.2, anti-TCRVdelta2 clone B6, anti-CD3 clone HIT3a and anti-TCRalphabeta clone IP26 antibodies. RNA extraction was carried out with the RNeasy mini kit, and reverse transcription was then done using Superscript III. Multiplex PCR was used to generate CDR3 amplicons, with pooled V-gene forward primers and a constant-region reverse primer carrying Illumina adaptor overhangs. Amplicons were gel-purified, then indexed with Nextera index primers over about 8 extra PCR cycles and purified with AMPure XP beads. Libraries were sequenced on an Illumina MiSeq with paired-end 250 bp reads, dual indexing and around 20% PhiX spike-in. The original pipeline was this. Reads were quality checked with FastQC, and TRG read pairs were merged with ea-utils fastq-join. Sequences were annotated with IMGT/HighV-QUEST, keeping only productive sequences with unambiguous V-gene assignment; clonotypes were defined by identical CDR3 sequence. VDJtools 1.1.1, tcR 2.2.3, Treemap and vegan Shannon diversity in R 3.4.4 were used for downstream analysis. TCRdb recomputed clones from the public reads with CATT; identical DNA rows were then combined. The V and J calls follow TCRdb's processing rather than the paper's. The sample has over 65,000 delta-chain clones on record, around 30% of them singletons. The ten biggest clones cover roughly 0.25% of the sample.

On this clone itself: The target of this receptor is not known. Base qualities were left out, and no much larger clone turns up one base away.

Recombination connected TRDV1 to TRDJ1, with TRDD3 perhaps the D gene, on 6 matching bases. Sequenced sample: Vdelta1+ gamma-delta thymocytes from the thymus. Sample cell subset or site, as interpreted from the label and publication: FACS-sorted CD3+ TCRalphabeta- TCRVdelta1+ TCRVdelta2- thymocytes. This sequence originates from a boy in the first two years of life who had congenital heart surgery. The CDR3 here reads CALGEVGAGGLIF. The nucleotides read TGTGCTCTTGGGGAAGTGGGGGCAGGCGGGCTCATCTTT.